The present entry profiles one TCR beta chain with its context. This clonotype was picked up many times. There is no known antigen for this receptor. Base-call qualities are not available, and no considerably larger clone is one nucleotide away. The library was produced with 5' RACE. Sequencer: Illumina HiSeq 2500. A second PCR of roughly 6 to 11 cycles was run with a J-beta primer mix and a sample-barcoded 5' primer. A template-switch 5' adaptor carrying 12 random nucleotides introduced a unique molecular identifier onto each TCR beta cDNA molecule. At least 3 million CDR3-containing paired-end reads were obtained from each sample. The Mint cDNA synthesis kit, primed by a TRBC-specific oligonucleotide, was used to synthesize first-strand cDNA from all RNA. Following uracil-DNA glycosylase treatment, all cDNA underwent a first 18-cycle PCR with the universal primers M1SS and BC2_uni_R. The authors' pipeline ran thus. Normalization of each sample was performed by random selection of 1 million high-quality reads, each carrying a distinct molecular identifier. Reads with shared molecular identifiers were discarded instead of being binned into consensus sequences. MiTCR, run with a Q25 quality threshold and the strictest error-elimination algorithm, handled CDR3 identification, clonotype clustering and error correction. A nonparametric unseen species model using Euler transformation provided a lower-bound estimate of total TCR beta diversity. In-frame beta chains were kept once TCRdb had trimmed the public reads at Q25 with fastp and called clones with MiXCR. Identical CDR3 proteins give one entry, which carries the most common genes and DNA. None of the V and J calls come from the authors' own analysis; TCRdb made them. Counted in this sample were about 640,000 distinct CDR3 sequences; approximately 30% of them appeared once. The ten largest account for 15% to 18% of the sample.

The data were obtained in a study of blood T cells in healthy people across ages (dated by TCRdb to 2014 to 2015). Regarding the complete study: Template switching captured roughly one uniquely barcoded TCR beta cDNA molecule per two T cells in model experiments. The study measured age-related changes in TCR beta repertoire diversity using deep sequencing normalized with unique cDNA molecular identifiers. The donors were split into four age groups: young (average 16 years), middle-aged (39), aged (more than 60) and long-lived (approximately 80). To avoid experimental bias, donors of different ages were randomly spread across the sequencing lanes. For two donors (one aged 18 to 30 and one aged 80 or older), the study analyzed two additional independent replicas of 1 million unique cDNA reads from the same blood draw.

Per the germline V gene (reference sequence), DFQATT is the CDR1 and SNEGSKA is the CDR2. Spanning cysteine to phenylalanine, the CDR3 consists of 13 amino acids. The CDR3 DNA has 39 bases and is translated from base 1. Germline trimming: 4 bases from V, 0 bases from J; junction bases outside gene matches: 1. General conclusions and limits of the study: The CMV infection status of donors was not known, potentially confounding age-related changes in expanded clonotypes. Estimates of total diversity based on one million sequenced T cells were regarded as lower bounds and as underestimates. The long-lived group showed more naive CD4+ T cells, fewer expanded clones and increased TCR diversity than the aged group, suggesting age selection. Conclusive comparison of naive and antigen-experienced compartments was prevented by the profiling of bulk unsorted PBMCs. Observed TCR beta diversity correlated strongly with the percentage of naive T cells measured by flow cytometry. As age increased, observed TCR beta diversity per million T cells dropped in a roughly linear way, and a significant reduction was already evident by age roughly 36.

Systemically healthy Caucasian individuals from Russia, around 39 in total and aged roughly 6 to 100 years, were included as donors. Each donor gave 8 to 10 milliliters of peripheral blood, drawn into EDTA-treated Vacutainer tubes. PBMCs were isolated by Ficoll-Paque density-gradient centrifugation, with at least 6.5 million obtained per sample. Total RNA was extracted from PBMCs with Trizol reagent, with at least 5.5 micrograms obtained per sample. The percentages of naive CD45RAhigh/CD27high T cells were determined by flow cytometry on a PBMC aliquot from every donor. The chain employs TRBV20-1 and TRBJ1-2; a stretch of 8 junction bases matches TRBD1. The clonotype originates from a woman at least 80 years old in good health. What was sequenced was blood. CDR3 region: CSAKGQANYGYTF. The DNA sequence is TGCAGTGCTAAGGGACAGGCTAACTATGGCTACACCTTC.